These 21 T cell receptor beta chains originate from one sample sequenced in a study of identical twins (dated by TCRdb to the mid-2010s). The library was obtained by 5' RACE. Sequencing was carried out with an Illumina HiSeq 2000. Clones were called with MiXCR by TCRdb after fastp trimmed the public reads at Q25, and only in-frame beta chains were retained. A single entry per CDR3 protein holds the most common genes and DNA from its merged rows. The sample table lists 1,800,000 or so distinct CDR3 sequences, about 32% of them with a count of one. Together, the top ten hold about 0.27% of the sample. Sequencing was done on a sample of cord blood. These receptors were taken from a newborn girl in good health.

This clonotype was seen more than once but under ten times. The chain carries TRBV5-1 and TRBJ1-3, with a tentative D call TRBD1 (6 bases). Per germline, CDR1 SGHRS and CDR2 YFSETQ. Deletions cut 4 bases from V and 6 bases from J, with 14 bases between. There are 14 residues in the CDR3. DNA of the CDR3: TGCGCCAGCAGCCAGACAGGATCGGAAAACACCATATATTTT. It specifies CASSQTGSENTIYF.

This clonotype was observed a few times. CDR3 nucleotide sequence: TGCAGTGCACGACGCCGTACGGGGACAGGGGTTAGGGACATTCAGTACTTC. This sequence encodes CSARRRTGTGVRDIQYF. J is TRBJ2-4 and V is TRBV20-1; 10 bases fit TRBD1. The trim removed 6 bases at V and 8 bases at J, leaving 19 bases unmatched. This CDR3 has 17 residues. Germline V gene data show CDR1 as DFQATT and CDR2 as SNEGSKA (reference sequence).

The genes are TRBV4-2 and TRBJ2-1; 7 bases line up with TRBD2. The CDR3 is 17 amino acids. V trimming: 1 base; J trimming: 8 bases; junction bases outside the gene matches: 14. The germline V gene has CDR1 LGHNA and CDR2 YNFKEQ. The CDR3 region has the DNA TGTGCCAGCAGCCAAGTGGTCTCTGCGGGAGCGGGCTATGAGCAGTTCTTC. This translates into CASSQVVSAGAGYEQFF.

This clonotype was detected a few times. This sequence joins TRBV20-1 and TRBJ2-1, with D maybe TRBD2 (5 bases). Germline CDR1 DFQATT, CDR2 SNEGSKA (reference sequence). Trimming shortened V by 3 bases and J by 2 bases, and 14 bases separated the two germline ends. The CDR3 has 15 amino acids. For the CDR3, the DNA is TGCAGTGCTAGGATAGCGAGTATCACCTACAATGAGCAGTTCTTC. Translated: CSARIASITYNEQFF.

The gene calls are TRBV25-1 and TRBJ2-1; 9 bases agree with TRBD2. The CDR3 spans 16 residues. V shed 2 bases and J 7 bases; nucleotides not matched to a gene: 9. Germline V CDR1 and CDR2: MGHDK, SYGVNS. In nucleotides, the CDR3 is TGTGCCAGCAGTGAAACCGGCGGGAGGGGACGGAATGAGCAGTTCTTC. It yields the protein CASSETGGRGRNEQFF.

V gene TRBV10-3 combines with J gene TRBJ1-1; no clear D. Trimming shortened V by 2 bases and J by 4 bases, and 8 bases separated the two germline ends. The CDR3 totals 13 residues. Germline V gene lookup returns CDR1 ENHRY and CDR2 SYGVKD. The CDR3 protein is CAISEAVGTEAFF. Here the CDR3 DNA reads TGTGCCATCAGTGAGGCGGTGGGCACTGAAGCTTTCTTT.

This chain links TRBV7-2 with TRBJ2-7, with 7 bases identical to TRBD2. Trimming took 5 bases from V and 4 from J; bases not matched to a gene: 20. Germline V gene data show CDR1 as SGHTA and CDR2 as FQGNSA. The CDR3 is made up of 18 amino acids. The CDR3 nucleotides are TGTGCCAGCAGCCCGACTGGCGGGAGAGCTCGATTCTCATACGAGCAGTACTTC. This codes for CASSPTGGRARFSYEQYF.

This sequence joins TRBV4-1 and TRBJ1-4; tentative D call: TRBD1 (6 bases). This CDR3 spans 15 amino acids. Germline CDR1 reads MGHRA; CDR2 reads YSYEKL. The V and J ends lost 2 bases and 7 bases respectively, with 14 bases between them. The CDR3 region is CASSQLGGLREKLFF. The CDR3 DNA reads TGCGCCAGCAGCCAACTGGGGGGGCTGCGTGAAAAACTGTTTTTT.

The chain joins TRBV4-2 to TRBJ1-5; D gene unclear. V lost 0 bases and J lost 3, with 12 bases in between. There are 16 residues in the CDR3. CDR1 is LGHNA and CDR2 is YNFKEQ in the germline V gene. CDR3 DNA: TGTGCCAGCAGCCAAGATGGTGGGCAGTTCAATCAGCCCCAGCATTTT. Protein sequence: CASSQDGGQFNQPQHF.

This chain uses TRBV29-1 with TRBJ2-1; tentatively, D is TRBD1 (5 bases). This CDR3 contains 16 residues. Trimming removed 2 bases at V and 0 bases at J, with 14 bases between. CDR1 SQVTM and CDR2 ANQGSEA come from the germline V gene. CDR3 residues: CSVENSWGFSYNEQFF. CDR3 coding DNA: TGCAGCGTTGAAAACAGTTGGGGCTTCTCCTACAATGAGCAGTTCTTC.

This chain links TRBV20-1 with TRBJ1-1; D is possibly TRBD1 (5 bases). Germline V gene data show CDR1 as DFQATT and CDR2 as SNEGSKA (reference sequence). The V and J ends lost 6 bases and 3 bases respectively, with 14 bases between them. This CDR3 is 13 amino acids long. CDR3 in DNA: TGCAGTGCCCCGGGACTCCTGGACACTGAAGCTTTCTTT. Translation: CSAPGLLDTEAFF.

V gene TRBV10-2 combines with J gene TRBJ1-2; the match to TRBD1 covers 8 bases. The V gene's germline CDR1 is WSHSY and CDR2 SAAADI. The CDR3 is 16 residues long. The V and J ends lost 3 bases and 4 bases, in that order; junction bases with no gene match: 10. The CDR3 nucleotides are TGCGCCAGCAGTGAAGCCGGGACAGGCCTCGGCTATGGCTACACCTTC. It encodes CASSEAGTGLGYGYTF.

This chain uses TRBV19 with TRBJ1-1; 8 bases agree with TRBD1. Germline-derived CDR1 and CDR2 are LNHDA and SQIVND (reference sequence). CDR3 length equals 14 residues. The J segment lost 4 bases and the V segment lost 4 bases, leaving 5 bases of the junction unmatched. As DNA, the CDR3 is TGTGCCAGTAGTAGGACAGGGCTGGGCACTGAAGCTTTCTTT. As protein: CASSRTGLGTEAFF.

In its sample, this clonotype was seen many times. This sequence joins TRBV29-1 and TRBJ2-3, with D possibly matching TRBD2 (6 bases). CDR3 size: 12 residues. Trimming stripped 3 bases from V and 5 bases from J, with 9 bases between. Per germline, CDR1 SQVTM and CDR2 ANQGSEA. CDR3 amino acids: CSVETGGDTQYF. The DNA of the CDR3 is TGCAGCGTTGAGACCGGGGGAGATACGCAGTATTTT.

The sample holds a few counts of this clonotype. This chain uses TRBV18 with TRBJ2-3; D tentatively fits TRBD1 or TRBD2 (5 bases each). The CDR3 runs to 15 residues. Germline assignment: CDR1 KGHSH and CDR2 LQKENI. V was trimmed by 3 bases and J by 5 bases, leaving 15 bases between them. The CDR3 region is CASSPLGDRKDTQYF. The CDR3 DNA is TGTGCCAGCTCACCTCTGGGGGACCGGAAAGATACGCAGTATTTT. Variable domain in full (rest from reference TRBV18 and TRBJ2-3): NAGVMQNPRHLVRRRGQEARLRCSPMKGHSHVYWYRQLPEEGLKFMVYLQKENIIDESGMPKERFSAEFPKEGPSILRIQQVVRGDSAAYFCASSPLGDRKDTQYFGPGTRLTVL.

The CDR3 coding sequence is TGTGCCAGCAGTTTAGGGTCTAGCGTTGCCTACGAGCAGTACTTC. Its translation is CASSLGSSVAYEQYF. The V call is TRBV27, the J call TRBJ2-7; the D gene is possibly TRBD2 (6 bases). The CDR3 is 15 amino acids. The V gene's germline CDR1 is MNHEY and CDR2 SMNVEV (reference sequence). Trimming pared 2 bases from V and 2 bases from J, leaving 13 bases between.

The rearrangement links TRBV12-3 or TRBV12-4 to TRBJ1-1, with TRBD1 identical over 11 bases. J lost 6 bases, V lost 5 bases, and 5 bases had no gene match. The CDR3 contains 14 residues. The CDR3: CASSRTGGRPEAFF. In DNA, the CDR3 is TGTGCCAGCAGTCGGACAGGGGGCCGCCCTGAAGCTTTCTTT.

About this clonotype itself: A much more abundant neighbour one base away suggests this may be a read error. The DNA of the CDR3 is TGTGCCAGCAGTCCTTGGAGGATGAAGACTAGCGGGAAGTCCTACGAGCAGTTCTTC. Translated: CASSPWRMKTSGKSYEQFF. The genes are TRBV12-3 or TRBV12-4 and TRBJ2-1; 11 nucleotides align to TRBD2. The CDR3 extends over 19 amino acids. With 5 bases clipped from V and 10 bases from J, the junction kept 22 bases outside the gene matches.

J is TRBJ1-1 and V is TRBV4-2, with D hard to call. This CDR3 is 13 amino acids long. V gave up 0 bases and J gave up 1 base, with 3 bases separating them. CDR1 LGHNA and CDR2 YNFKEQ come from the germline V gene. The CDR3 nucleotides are TGTGCCAGCAGCCAAGAACCGAACACTGAAGCTTTCTTT. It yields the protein CASSQEPNTEAFF.

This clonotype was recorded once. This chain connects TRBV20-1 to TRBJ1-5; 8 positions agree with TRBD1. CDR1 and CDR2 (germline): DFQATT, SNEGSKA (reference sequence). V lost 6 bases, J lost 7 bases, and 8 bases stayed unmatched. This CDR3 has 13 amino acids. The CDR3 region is CSAVGQGRQPQHF. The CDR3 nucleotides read TGCAGTGCAGTAGGACAGGGAAGACAGCCCCAGCATTTT.

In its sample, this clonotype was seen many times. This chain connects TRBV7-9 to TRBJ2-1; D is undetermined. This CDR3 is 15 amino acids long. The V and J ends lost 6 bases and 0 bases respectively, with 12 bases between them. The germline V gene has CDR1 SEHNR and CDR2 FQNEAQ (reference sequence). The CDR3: CASSFRESSYNEQFF. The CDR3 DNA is TGTGCCAGCAGTTTTAGGGAAAGCTCCTACAATGAGCAGTTCTTC.